This T cell receptor beta chain was sequenced in a study of cytomegalovirus exposure and HLA in healthy donors. V lost 4 bases and J 3 bases, leaving 19 bases between the germline ends. This CDR3 contains 16 residues. Germline loops: CDR1 ENHRY, CDR2 SYGVKD. Vbeta (60) and Jbeta (13) primers were used in the PCR. Sequencing used immunoSEQ multiplex PCR; TCRdb keeps in-frame clones, though not all of them. The sample has roughly 200,000 clones; roughly 80% are singletons. The sequence was obtained from a middle-aged man in good health and CMV-seropositive. The rearrangement uses TRBV10-3 and TRBJ2-7, with D perhaps matching TRBD2 (7 bases). Sequencing used PBMCs. CDR3 protein: CAISGGGLADRYEQYF. For the CDR3, the DNA is TGTGCCATCAGTGGAGGGGGGCTAGCGGATCGCTACGAGCAGTACTTC.